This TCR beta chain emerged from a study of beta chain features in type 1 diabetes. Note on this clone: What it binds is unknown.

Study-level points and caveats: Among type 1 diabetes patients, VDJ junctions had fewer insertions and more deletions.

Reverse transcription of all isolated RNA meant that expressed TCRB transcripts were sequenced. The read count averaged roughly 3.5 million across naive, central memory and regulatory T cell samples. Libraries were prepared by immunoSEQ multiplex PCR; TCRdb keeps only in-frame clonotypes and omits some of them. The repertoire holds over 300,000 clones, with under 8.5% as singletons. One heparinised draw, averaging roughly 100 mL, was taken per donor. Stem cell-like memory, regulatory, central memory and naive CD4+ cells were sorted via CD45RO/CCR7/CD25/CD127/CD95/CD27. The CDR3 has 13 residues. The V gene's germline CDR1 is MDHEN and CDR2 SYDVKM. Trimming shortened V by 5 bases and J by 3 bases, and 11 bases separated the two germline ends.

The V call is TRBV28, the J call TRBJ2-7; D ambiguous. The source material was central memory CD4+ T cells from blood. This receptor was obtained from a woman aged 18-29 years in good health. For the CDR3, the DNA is TGTGCCAGCAGTGAAGGGCCACACTACGAGCAGTACTTC. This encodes CASSEGPHYEQYF.